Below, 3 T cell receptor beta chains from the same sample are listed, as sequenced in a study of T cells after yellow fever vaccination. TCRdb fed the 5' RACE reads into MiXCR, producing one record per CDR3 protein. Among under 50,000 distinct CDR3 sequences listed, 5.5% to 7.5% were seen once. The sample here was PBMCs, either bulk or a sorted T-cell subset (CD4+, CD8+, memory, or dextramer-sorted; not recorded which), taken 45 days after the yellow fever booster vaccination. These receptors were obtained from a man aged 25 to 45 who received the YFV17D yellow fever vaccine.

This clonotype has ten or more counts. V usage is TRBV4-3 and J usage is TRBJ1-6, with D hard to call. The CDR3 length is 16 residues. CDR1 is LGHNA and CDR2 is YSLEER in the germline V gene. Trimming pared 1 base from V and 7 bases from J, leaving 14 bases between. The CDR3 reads CASSQVLDRGNSPLHF. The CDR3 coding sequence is TGCGCCAGCAGCCAAGTTTTAGATCGGGGAAATTCACCCCTCCACTTT.

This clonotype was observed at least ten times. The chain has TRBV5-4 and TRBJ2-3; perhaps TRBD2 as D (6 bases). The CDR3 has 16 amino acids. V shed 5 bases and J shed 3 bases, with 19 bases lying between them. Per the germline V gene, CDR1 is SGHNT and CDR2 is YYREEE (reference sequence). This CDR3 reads CASRRDREQRTDTQYF. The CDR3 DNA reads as TGTGCCAGCAGAAGAGACCGGGAGCAGAGAACAGATACGCAGTATTTT.

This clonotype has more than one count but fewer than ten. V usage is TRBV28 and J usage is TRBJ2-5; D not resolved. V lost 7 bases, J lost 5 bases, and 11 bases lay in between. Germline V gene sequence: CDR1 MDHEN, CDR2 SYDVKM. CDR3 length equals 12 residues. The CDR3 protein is CASTPGYETQYF. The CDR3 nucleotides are TGTGCCAGCACCCCCGGGTACGAGACCCAGTACTTC.